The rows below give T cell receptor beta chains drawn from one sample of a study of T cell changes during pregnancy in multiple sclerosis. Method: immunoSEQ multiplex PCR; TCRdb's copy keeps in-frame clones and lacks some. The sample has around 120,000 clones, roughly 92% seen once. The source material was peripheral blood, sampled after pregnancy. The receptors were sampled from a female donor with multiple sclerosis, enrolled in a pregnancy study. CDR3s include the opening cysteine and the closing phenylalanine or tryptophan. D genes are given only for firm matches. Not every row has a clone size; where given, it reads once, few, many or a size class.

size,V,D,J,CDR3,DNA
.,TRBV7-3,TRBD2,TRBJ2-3,CASSNSGGVTDTQYF,TGTGCCAGCAGCAATAGCGGGGGGGTAACAGATACGCAGTATTTT
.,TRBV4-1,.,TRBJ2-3,CASSPLFTDTQYF,TGCGCCAGCAGCCCACTTTTCACGGATACGCAGTATTTT
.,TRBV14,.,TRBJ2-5,CASSQGGSLGTQYF,TGTGCCAGCAGCCAAGGAGGGTCTCTGGGGACCCAGTACTTC
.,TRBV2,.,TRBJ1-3,CASREGSGNTIYF,TGTGCCAGCAGGGAGGGCTCTGGAAACACCATATATTTT
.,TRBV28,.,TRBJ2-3,CASNSPKDTQYF,TGTGCCAGCAACAGCCCCAAAGATACGCAGTATTTT
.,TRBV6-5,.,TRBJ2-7,CASSPSAGTSDEQYF,TGTGCCAGCAGTCCCTCCGCCGGGACATCTGACGAGCAGTACTTC
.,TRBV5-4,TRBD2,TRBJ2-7,CASSLGLAGGGDEQYF,TGTGCCAGCAGCTTGGGACTAGCGGGGGGGGGCGACGAGCAGTACTTC
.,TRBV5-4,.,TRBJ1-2,CASSLVNRDNYGYTF,TGTGCCAGCAGCTTGGTTAACAGAGATAACTATGGCTACACCTTC
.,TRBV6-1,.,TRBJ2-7,CASSGANTFYEQYF,TGTGCCAGCAGTGGAGCGAATACTTTCTACGAGCAGTACTTC
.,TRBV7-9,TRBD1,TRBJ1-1,CASSGQGDFF,TGTGCCAGCAGTGGACAGGGTGATTTCTTT
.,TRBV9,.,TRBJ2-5,CASSVTPGGGTQYF,TGTGCCAGCAGCGTCACACCGGGTGGCGGGACCCAGTACTTC
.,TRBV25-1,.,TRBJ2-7,CASSEVGLWEQYF,TGTGCCAGCAGTGAAGTCGGGTTGTGGGAGCAGTACTTC
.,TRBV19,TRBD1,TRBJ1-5,CASDNRDRGPSSNQPQHF,TGTGCCAGCGACAACCGGGACAGGGGGCCGTCAAGCAATCAGCCCCAGCATTTT
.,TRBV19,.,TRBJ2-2,CASRGRDLTGELFF,TGTGCCAGTAGGGGGCGGGACCTCACCGGGGAGCTGTTTTTT
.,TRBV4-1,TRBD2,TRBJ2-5,CASSYPATGGQETQYF,TGCGCCAGCAGCTACCCGGCTACGGGGGGGCAAGAGACCCAGTACTTC
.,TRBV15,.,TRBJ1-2,CATSRSIGEAANYGYTF,TGTGCCACCAGCAGATCCATCGGGGAGGCTGCTAACTATGGCTACACCTTC
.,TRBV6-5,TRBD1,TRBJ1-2,CASSYSGGVDYGYTF,TGTGCCAGCAGTTACTCAGGGGGCGTGGACTATGGCTACACCTTC
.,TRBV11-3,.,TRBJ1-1,CASSLGGQSEAFF,TGTGCCAGCAGCTTGGGAGGGCAATCTGAAGCTTTCTTT
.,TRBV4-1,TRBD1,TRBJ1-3,CASSQDPGQALSGNTIYF,TGCGCCAGCAGCCAAGACCCCGGACAGGCCCTCTCTGGAAACACCATATATTTT
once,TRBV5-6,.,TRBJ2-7,CASSSGQPYEQYF,TGTGCCAGCAGCTCCGGACAGCCCTACGAGCAGTACTTC
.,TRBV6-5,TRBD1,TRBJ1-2,CASSPGDRAEEGYTF,TGTGCCAGCAGTCCTGGGGACAGGGCAGAGGAAGGCTACACCTTC
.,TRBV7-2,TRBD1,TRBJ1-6,CASSLAQGAPTGNSPLHF,TGTGCCAGCAGCTTAGCCCAGGGGGCTCCGACTGGTAATTCACCCCTCCACTTT
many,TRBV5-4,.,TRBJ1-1,CASSLQGVNTEAFF,TGTGCCAGCAGCTTACAGGGAGTGAACACTGAAGCTTTCTTT
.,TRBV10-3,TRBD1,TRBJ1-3,CAIGTGKNTIYF,TGTGCCATCGGGACAGGAAAAAACACCATATATTTT
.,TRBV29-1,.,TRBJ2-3,CSVASTDTQYF,TGCAGCGTTGCTAGCACAGATACGCAGTATTTT
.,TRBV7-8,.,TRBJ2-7,CASSLDQYVEQYF,TGTGCCAGCAGCTTAGATCAGTACGTCGAGCAGTACTTC
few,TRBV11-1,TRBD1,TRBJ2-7,CASSNGQGPYEQYF,TGTGCCAGCAGCAACGGACAGGGCCCCTACGAGCAGTACTTC
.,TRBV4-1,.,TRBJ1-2,CASSQDKGQLSYGYTF,TGCGCCAGCAGCCAAGATAAGGGGCAACTCTCCTATGGCTACACCTTC